One and the same sample provided the 15 T cell receptor beta chains below, sequenced in a study of cytomegalovirus exposure and HLA in healthy donors. Use of 60 Vbeta and 13 Jbeta primers characterized the PCR. Measured with immunoSEQ multiplex PCR; TCRdb has only the in-frame clones, and not every one. This repertoire shows more than 200,000 clones, more than 60% found once; its top ten account for roughly 15%. Sequenced input: PBMCs. The receptors here all came from a man in his forties in good health and CMV-seronegative.

The table lists this clone with a few counts. The chain carries TRBV6-1 and TRBJ1-2, with D possibly being TRBD1 (5 bases). Germline lookup yields CDR1 MNHNS and CDR2 SASEGT. Trimming took 5 bases from V and 5 from J, leaving 15 bases between them. The CDR3 length is 14 residues. DNA of the CDR3: TGTGCCAGCAGTTTCGAGCAGGGAATGTATGGCTACACCTTC. It specifies CASSFEQGMYGYTF.

The rearrangement uses TRBV21-1 and TRBJ2-3; the table's D call, TRBD2, has no DNA check behind it. TRBV21-1 is a pseudogene segment. CDR3 length equals 15 residues. The DNA of the CDR3 is TGTGCCAGCAGCAAAGGTAAGCGGGGGGGACATACGCAGTATTTT. Its protein is CASSKGKRGGHTQYF.

This rearrangement joins TRBV18 to TRBJ2-2; no firm D call. This CDR3 is built from 16 residues. Per the germline V gene, CDR1 is KGHSH and CDR2 is LQKENI. Trimming pared 6 bases from V and 2 bases from J, leaving 16 bases between. The CDR3: CASSLQSHLNTGELFF. The CDR3 nucleotides are TGTGCCAGCTCCCTACAGTCCCACCTTAACACCGGGGAGCTGTTTTTT.

This clone appeared a few times. Other DNA variants within this sample encode the same CDR3. The chain is built from TRBV19 and TRBJ2-3; TRBD2 aligns across 8 bases. CDR1 LNHDA and CDR2 SQIVND come from the germline V gene (reference sequence). The CDR3 is 14 amino acids. Trimming cost V 4 bases and J 4 bases; bases outside gene matches: 4. Written as DNA, the CDR3 is TGTGCCAGTAGTAGTCTAGCGGGTGCAGATACGCAGTATTTT. Translating gives CASSSLAGADTQYF.

This clone was observed a handful of times. This sequence joins TRBV6-1 and TRBJ2-1; 11 bases are a match to TRBD2. Germline-derived CDR1 and CDR2 are MNHNS and SASEGT. Trimming cost V 5 bases and J 6 bases; bases outside gene matches: 6. CDR3 length: 15 amino acids. The CDR3 region has the DNA TGTGCCAGCAGTAAACTAGCGGGAGAGCGCAATGAGCAGTTCTTC. Its protein is CASSKLAGERNEQFF.

V is TRBV29-1 and J is TRBJ1-4; 7 bases line up with TRBD1. From germline, CDR1 is SQVTM and CDR2 ANQGSEA. CDR3 size: 13 residues. After removal of 6 bases from V and 4 bases from J, the junction contained 5 bases not matched to a gene. The CDR3 here is CSVLQGNNEKLFF. CDR3 in DNA: TGCAGCGTCCTACAGGGGAATAATGAAAAACTGTTTTTT.

This chain connects TRBV6-5 to TRBJ2-3; no reliable D call. V lost 2 bases to trimming and J lost 2 bases, with 8 bases between them. This CDR3 is built from 14 residues. The germline V gene encodes CDR1 MNHEY and CDR2 SVGAGI. In nucleotides, the CDR3 is TGTGCCAGCAGTTACCGAGAAGCCACAGATACGCAGTATTTT. This translates into CASSYREATDTQYF.

This chain uses TRBV5-1 with TRBJ1-2, with 11 bases fitting TRBD1. Germline V gene lookup returns CDR1 SGHRS and CDR2 YFSETQ. The CDR3 is 15 residues long. V dropped 1 base and J dropped 8; count of bases not matched to a gene: 7. The DNA of the CDR3 is TGCGCCAGCAGCTTGAGAACCGGGACAGGGGGAGGCTACACCTTC. This encodes CASSLRTGTGGGYTF.

This clone was seen once. The chain joins TRBV6-5 to TRBJ1-2; 7 positions agree with TRBD1. Trimming removed 8 bases from V and 4 bases from J; junction bases left unmatched: 7. The germline gives CDR1 MNHEY, CDR2 SVGAGI. The CDR3 spans 13 residues. The chain's CDR3 is CASQGGRGYGYTF. CDR3 sequence (DNA): TGTGCCAGCCAGGGGGGCAGGGGCTATGGCTACACCTTC.

The sample holds one count of this clone. The chain uses TRBV7-2 and TRBJ1-2; TRBD1 matches 12 bases. J was trimmed by 8 bases and V by 4 bases; bases with no gene match: 5. CDR1 is SGHTA and CDR2 is FQGNSA in the germline V gene. CDR3 size: 14 residues. CDR3 residues: CASSWGQGASGYTF. The CDR3 bases are TGTGCCAGCAGCTGGGGACAGGGGGCGAGCGGCTACACCTTC.

The rearrangement links TRBV7-3 to TRBJ2-1; D unclear. With 8 bases removed from V and 4 bases from J, the gap between germline ends came to 12 bases. The CDR3 is 13 amino acids. CDR1 is SGHTA and CDR2 is FQGTGA in the germline V gene. This CDR3 is CASALSDYNEQFF. The CDR3 DNA follows: TGTGCCAGCGCTTTGAGTGATTACAATGAGCAGTTCTTC.

V and J are TRBV30 and TRBJ2-2; TRBD1 matches at 7 bases. Trimming at V came to 4 bases and at J to 5 bases, leaving 7 bases not matched to a gene. The CDR3 is 14 amino acids. Germline values: CDR1 GTSNPN, CDR2 SVGIG (reference sequence). The CDR3: CAWTPGQLTGELFF. CDR3 nucleotide sequence: TGTGCCTGGACTCCGGGACAGTTAACCGGGGAGCTGTTTTTT.

The chain joins TRBV6-1 to TRBJ1-5; 7 bases align to TRBD1. Trimming cost V 6 bases and J 0 bases; bases outside gene matches: 2. This CDR3 spans 14 amino acids. In germline, CDR1 is MNHNS, CDR2 SASEGT. The CDR3 sequence is CASRTGNSNQPQHF. In DNA form, the CDR3 reads TGTGCCAGCAGGACAGGGAATAGCAATCAGCCCCAGCATTTT.

This chain links TRBV19 with TRBJ1-5, with a possible D match to TRBD1 (5 bases). V was pared by 5 bases and J by 5 bases, with 13 bases between. This CDR3 region has 14 residues. The germline V gene has CDR1 LNHDA and CDR2 SQIVND (reference sequence). The CDR3 spells CASSFTGQDQPQHF. As DNA, the CDR3 is TGTGCCAGTAGTTTCACAGGTCAGGATCAGCCCCAGCATTTT.

The V call is TRBV5-4, the J call TRBJ2-5; 7 bases agree with TRBD1. CDR3 length equals 14 residues. The junction had 5 bases not matched to a gene; V was cut back by 4 bases and J by 2 bases. Germline V gene sequence: CDR1 SGHNT, CDR2 YYREEE (reference sequence). This CDR3 is CASSNRQGQETQYF. Here the CDR3 DNA reads TGTGCCAGCAGCAACCGACAGGGACAAGAGACCCAGTACTTC.